This T cell receptor (beta chain) comes out of a study of blood T cell repertoires in COVID-19. As processed by the authors: Counts of nucleated cells, estimated from reference gene primer amplification, were obtained. TCRdb's table, derived via immunoSEQ multiplex PCR, lists solely in-frame clones and lacks some. V, J and clone size reflect that table, while D and trimming were determined from the DNA. The repertoire includes some 350,000 clones, around 87% of them detected once, and about 5.4% sits in the top ten. V trimming: 2 bases; J trimming: 4 bases; junction bases outside the gene matches: 7. The CDR3 extends over 16 amino acids. Looked up from germline, CDR1 is MNHNS and CDR2 is SASEGT.

The origin of this receptor is a woman aged 25-40 years who had recovered from COVID-19. The V and J genes are TRBV6-1 and TRBJ2-1; 8 bases line up with TRBD2. Sequencing was carried out using PBMCs or T cells enriched from blood (not recorded which). CDR3 residues: CASSEFAGGLYNEQFF. The DNA of the CDR3 is TGTGCCAGCAGTGAATTTGCGGGGGGCTTATACAATGAGCAGTTCTTC.